The clone carrying this T cell receptor beta chain occurred a few times. Its antigen is not known. The data are from a study of T cell repertoires in cytomegalovirus infection. About the study: Recently identified HLA-C-restricted CMV epitopes and well-studied HLA-B-restricted CMV epitopes were used by the study. Whole-study results and caveats: It was HLA-C-restricted CMV-specific TCR beta clonotypes that dominated the response ex vivo. Summed frequency of public TCR beta families distinguished CMV carriers with the relevant HLA.

CDR1 is SNHLY, CDR2 FYNNEI, per germline. CDR3 length equals 15 residues. The ends were cut back, 9 bases at V and 2 bases at J, with 19 bases in the middle. MiXCR, run by TCRdb on the reads, gives a single entry per CDR3 protein. Of some 920,000 distinct CDR3 sequences in the sample, approximately 31% were seen once. Sequenced material: cultured CD8+ T cells from PBMCs, taken from culture after CMV antigen stimulation. The chain links TRBV2 to TRBJ1-2, with unresolved D. The origin of this receptor is a human donor in good health (CMV status not recorded). Some clones in this sample may be carry-over from other donors' samples. In nucleotides, the CDR3 is TGTGCCAGTACCCGGTGGGAAGGGCAAAACTATGGCTACACCTTC. This codes for CASTRWEGQNYGYTF.